The rows below give T cell receptor beta chains drawn from one sample of a study of blood T cell repertoires in COVID-19. The repertoire was sequenced with immunoSEQ multiplex PCR; TCRdb's copy has only in-frame clones and lacks some. The repertoire has approximately 290,000 clones, about 85% of them found once; the top ten carry about 1%. Sequencing was carried out using peripheral blood. These receptors originate from a human donor with COVID-19, enrolled during active disease. The donor label of this sample is uncertain. The CDR3 runs from the conserved cysteine through the conserved F or W. The D gene is left open where the match is weak. Expanded clones get a size class; other rows say once, few or many, or leave the size out.

V	size	length	J	D	CDR3	DNA
TRBV7-9	-	15	TRBJ2-1	TRBD2	CASSSGLAGGDEQFF	TGTGCCAGCAGTTCGGGACTAGCGGGAGGGGATGAGCAGTTCTTC
TRBV29-1	-	16	TRBJ2-2	TRBD1	CSVGQGALGGTGELFF	TGCAGCGTTGGACAGGGGGCCTTAGGAGGTACCGGGGAGCTGTTTTTT
TRBV5-1	-	15	TRBJ1-1	-	CASSLYSLMNTEAFF	TGCGCCAGCAGCTTGTACTCTTTAATGAACACTGAAGCTTTCTTT
TRBV3-1/TRBV3-2	-	13	TRBJ2-4	-	CASRYRGSNIQYF	TGTGCCAGCAGGTACCGGGGGTCGAACATTCAGTACTTC
TRBV27	-	16	TRBJ1-2	-	CASSINPPDRSYGYTF	TGTGCCAGCAGTATAAACCCCCCTGACAGGTCTTATGGCTACACCTTC
TRBV5-6	-	16	TRBJ1-5	-	CASSLAGTQGNQPQHF	TGTGCCAGCAGCTTGGCAGGGACTCAAGGCAATCAGCCCCAGCATTTT
TRBV6-5	-	15	TRBJ2-7	-	CASSYSASASYEQYF	TGTGCCAGCAGTTACTCGGCTAGCGCTTCCTACGAGCAGTACTTC
TRBV27	-	12	TRBJ2-4	-	CASSFGGNIQYF	TGTGCCAGCAGTTTCGGTGGAAACATTCAGTACTTC
TRBV29-1	-	13	TRBJ1-1	-	CSAGGRGNTEAFF	TGCAGCGCGGGGGGTCGAGGCAACACTGAAGCTTTCTTT
TRBV2	-	15	TRBJ1-4	TRBD1	CASSLSGTGTEKLFF	TGTGCCAGCAGTCTATCCGGGACAGGGACTGAAAAACTGTTTTTT
TRBV25-1	-	18	TRBJ1-2	-	CASSDGGPISAPNYGYTF	TGTGCCAGCAGTGACGGGGGACCCATATCCGCTCCTAACTATGGCTACACCTTC
TRBV9	-	17	TRBJ2-5	TRBD2	CASSPGLAGDLQETQYF	TGTGCCAGCAGCCCCGGACTAGCGGGAGACCTCCAAGAGACCCAGTACTTC
TRBV3-1/TRBV3-2	-	14	TRBJ1-1	TRBD1	CASSQEGGGRKAFF	TGTGCCAGCAGTCAGGAAGGGGGCGGACGTAAAGCTTTCTTT
TRBV6-4	few	16	TRBJ2-6	-	CASSEQYSSGANVLTF	TGTGCCAGCAGTGAACAGTACTCCTCTGGGGCCAACGTCCTGACTTTC
TRBV7-9	-	15	TRBJ1-2	-	CASSLAAGWNYGYTF	TGTGCCAGCAGCTTAGCAGCAGGGTGGAACTATGGCTACACCTTC
TRBV7-9	-	14	TRBJ1-6	-	CASSPGQGDSPLHF	TGTGCCAGCAGCCCGGGTCAGGGTGATTCACCCCTCCACTTT
TRBV11-3	-	16	TRBJ2-3	-	CASSLGLSEAADTQYF	TGTGCCAGCAGCTTAGGCCTGAGTGAGGCCGCAGATACGCAGTATTTT
TRBV27	-	14	TRBJ1-6	-	CASSFPGDNSPLHF	TGTGCCAGCAGTTTCCCCGGGGATAATTCACCCCTCCACTTT
TRBV7-2	-	13	TRBJ2-3	-	CASSPDSRDTQYF	TGTGCCAGCAGCCCCGACTCAAGAGATACGCAGTATTTT
TRBV3-1/TRBV3-2	-	14	TRBJ2-5	-	CASSQVGVGGTQYF	TGTGCCAGCAGCCAAGTGGGAGTAGGGGGGACCCAGTACTTC
TRBV3-1/TRBV3-2	few	17	TRBJ2-5	TRBD2	CASSQEGGVGWWETQYF	TGTGCCAGCAGCCAAGAGGGGGGGGTTGGTTGGTGGGAGACCCAGTACTTC
TRBV3-1/TRBV3-2	once	14	TRBJ2-7	-	CASSQWQAAYEQYF	TGTGCCAGCAGCCAATGGCAGGCCGCCTACGAGCAGTACTTC
TRBV5-6	-	14	TRBJ1-6	-	CASSLPAGNSPLHF	TGTGCCAGCAGCTTGCCAGCGGGGAATTCACCCCTCCACTTT
TRBV4-2	-	18	TRBJ1-2	-	CASSQWPRGAANFYGYTF	TGTGCCAGCAGCCAATGGCCCCGGGGGGCTGCGAACTTCTATGGCTACACCTTC
TRBV27	once	12	TRBJ1-6	-	CASRSQNSPLHF	TGTGCCAGCAGGTCCCAGAATTCACCCCTCCACTTT
TRBV5-1	-	14	TRBJ1-1	-	CASSLLLDNTEAFF	TGCGCCAGCAGCTTACTCCTCGATAACACTGAAGCTTTCTTT
TRBV11-3	-	13	TRBJ1-6	TRBD1	CASSLDRDSPLHF	TGTGCCAGCAGCTTGGACAGGGATTCACCCCTCCACTTT
TRBV19	-	15	TRBJ1-6	-	CASSLWNRDNSPLHF	TGTGCCAGTAGTTTGTGGAACAGGGATAATTCACCCCTCCACTTT
TRBV27	-	14	TRBJ1-6	-	CASSPSVGHSPLHF	TGTGCCAGCAGCCCTTCAGTGGGGCATTCACCCCTCCACTTT
TRBV19	-	16	TRBJ2-2	TRBD1	CASSKRGQGNTGELFF	TGTGCCAGTAGTAAAAGGGGACAGGGGAACACCGGGGAGCTGTTTTTT
TRBV2	-	15	TRBJ1-6	-	CASTADSSYNSPLHF	TGTGCCAGCACCGCGGACAGCTCCTATAATTCACCCCTCCACTTT
TRBV14	few	13	TRBJ1-1	TRBD1	CASSQAGGTEAFF	TGTGCCAGCAGCCAAGCAGGGGGCACTGAAGCTTTCTTT
TRBV9	-	16	TRBJ2-1	TRBD2	CASSAEESGRHNEQFF	TGTGCCAGCAGCGCGGAAGAAAGCGGGAGACACAATGAGCAGTTCTTC
TRBV28	-	15	TRBJ1-3	-	CASRATGNSGNTIYF	TGTGCCAGCAGGGCCACAGGGAACTCTGGAAACACCATATATTTT
TRBV2	-	14	TRBJ2-7	-	CASSGRASSYEQYF	TGTGCCAGCAGCGGCAGGGCAAGCTCCTACGAGCAGTACTTC
TRBV2	-	12	TRBJ2-5	-	CASSVRAETQYF	TGTGCCAGCAGTGTTCGAGCGGAGACCCAGTACTTC
TRBV28	once	16	TRBJ1-1	-	CASSPTSGAVDTEAFF	TGTGCCAGCAGTCCAACGTCAGGGGCGGTTGACACTGAAGCTTTCTTT
TRBV27	-	15	TRBJ2-7	-	CASSSRTTGPYEQYF	TGTGCCAGCAGTTCCCGGACTACTGGCCCATACGAGCAGTACTTC
TRBV28	-	13	TRBJ1-5	-	CASRDSSNQPQHF	TGTGCCAGTCGGGATTCTAGCAATCAGCCCCAGCATTTT
TRBV10-2	-	18	TRBJ1-1	-	CASSVTPFLTAPNTEAFF	TGCGCCAGCAGTGTGACGCCCTTTCTGACAGCCCCGAACACTGAAGCTTTCTTT
TRBV7-2	-	16	TRBJ2-4	TRBD2	CASSPQTSGAKNIQYF	TGTGCCAGCAGCCCCCAGACTAGCGGGGCCAAAAACATTCAGTACTTC
TRBV27	-	15	TRBJ1-4	-	CASSLLGGTNEKLFF	TGTGCCAGCAGTTTATTGGGGGGAACTAATGAAAAACTGTTTTTT
TRBV18	-	15	TRBJ2-1	-	CASSQGGLSYNEQFF	TGTGCCAGCTCACAGGGTGGACTTTCCTACAATGAGCAGTTCTTC
TRBV19	-	15	TRBJ1-5	TRBD1	CASTRGQGPNQPQHF	TGTGCCAGCACTCGGGGACAGGGTCCCAATCAGCCCCAGCATTTT
TRBV9	-	16	TRBJ2-1	TRBD2	CASSVVGSGTYNEQFF	TGTGCCAGCAGCGTAGTAGGTAGCGGGACGTACAATGAGCAGTTCTTC
TRBV5-1	-	14	TRBJ1-6	-	CASSSWTANSPLHF	TGCGCCAGCAGCTCCTGGACAGCTAATTCACCCCTCCACTTT